Listed below are T cell receptor beta chains from one sample, sequenced in a study of T cells of healthy individuals. TCRdb recomputed calls from the 5' RACE reads with MiXCR, one row per CDR3 protein. Altogether 50,000 to 55,000 distinct CDR3 sequences are present, roughly 14% being singletons, with the ten largest covering around 15%. The receptors stem from a human donor in good health. The CDR3 runs from the conserved cysteine through the conserved F or W. A D gene is named only where the DNA matches it firmly. Some rows have no size entry. The others give once, few or many, or a class for an expanded clone.

CDR3 DNA: TGTGCCAGCAGCTTAGACGTGGGGGGCGTTACAGATACGCAGTATTTT; CDR3 protein: CASSLDVGGVTDTQYF; CDR3 length: 16; D gene: -; clone size: -; J gene: TRBJ2-3; V gene: TRBV7-8
CDR3 DNA: TGTGCCAGCAGGAGGGACAGGGGTAGCACCTACGAGCAGTACTTC; CDR3 protein: CASRRDRGSTYEQYF; CDR3 length: 15; D gene: TRBD1; clone size: few; J gene: TRBJ2-7; V gene: TRBV11-1
CDR3 DNA: TGTGCCAGCAGCCCCTTTGGGCAGGGGGATACTGAAGCTTTCTTT; CDR3 protein: CASSPFGQGDTEAFF; CDR3 length: 15; D gene: TRBD1; clone size: many; J gene: TRBJ1-1; V gene: TRBV7-9
CDR3 DNA: TGTGCCAGCAGCTCATTGGGACTAGCGGGTATCAGTGAGCAGTTCTTC; CDR3 protein: CASSSLGLAGISEQFF; CDR3 length: 16; D gene: TRBD2; clone size: many; J gene: TRBJ2-1; V gene: TRBV5-5
CDR3 DNA: TGCGCCAGCAGCCCCACCGGAACAGGGGTTAGATCGGGGGAGCAGTACTTC; CDR3 protein: CASSPTGTGVRSGEQYF; CDR3 length: 17; D gene: TRBD1; clone size: -; J gene: TRBJ2-7; V gene: TRBV4-1
CDR3 DNA: TGCGCCAGCAGCTCGTCGGCTGTCACAGATACGCAGTATTTT; CDR3 protein: CASSSSAVTDTQYF; CDR3 length: 14; D gene: -; clone size: few; J gene: TRBJ2-3; V gene: TRBV5-1
CDR3 DNA: TGTGCCAGCAGCTTGGGGTTGCGGACCTACAATGAGCAGTTCTTC; CDR3 protein: CASSLGLRTYNEQFF; CDR3 length: 15; D gene: -; clone size: many; J gene: TRBJ2-1; V gene: TRBV5-6
CDR3 DNA: TGCAGTGCCGCGCCGGGCACTGAAGCTTTCTTT; CDR3 protein: CSAAPGTEAFF; CDR3 length: 11; D gene: -; clone size: few; J gene: TRBJ1-1; V gene: TRBV20-1
CDR3 DNA: TGTGCCAGCAGTCGTATCCGGGACAGGGTTGACTATGGCTACACCTTC; CDR3 protein: CASSRIRDRVDYGYTF; CDR3 length: 16; D gene: TRBD1; clone size: many; J gene: TRBJ1-2; V gene: TRBV7-9
CDR3 DNA: TGCGCCAGCAGCCAAGACCTTCTAGCGGGAGGCGCCCCCCACAGAAGGATCCAGTATTTT; CDR3 protein: CASSQDLLAGGAPHRRIQYF; CDR3 length: 20; D gene: TRBD2; clone size: many; J gene: TRBJ2-3; V gene: TRBV4-3
CDR3 DNA: TGCAGCGTTGAAGAGGGTCTAGCGGGGAAGGAAGAGCAGTACTTC; CDR3 protein: CSVEEGLAGKEEQYF; CDR3 length: 15; D gene: TRBD2; clone size: many; J gene: TRBJ2-7; V gene: TRBV29-1
CDR3 DNA: TGCAGTGCTCCAAGGACAGGGCCAAACACTGAAGCTTTCTTT; CDR3 protein: CSAPRTGPNTEAFF; CDR3 length: 14; D gene: TRBD1; clone size: few; J gene: TRBJ1-1; V gene: TRBV20-1
CDR3 DNA: TGTGCCAGCAGCTTTATATCACAGGCTAACTATGGCTACACCTTC; CDR3 protein: CASSFISQANYGYTF; CDR3 length: 15; D gene: -; clone size: many; J gene: TRBJ1-2; V gene: TRBV7-2
CDR3 DNA: TGTGCCAGCAGTTCGTACAATGAGCAGTTCTTC; CDR3 protein: CASSSYNEQFF; CDR3 length: 11; D gene: -; clone size: many; J gene: TRBJ2-1; V gene: TRBV28
CDR3 DNA: TGTGCCAGCAGAGCAGACAGGGGCACTAATGAAAAACTGTTTTTT; CDR3 protein: CASRADRGTNEKLFF; CDR3 length: 15; D gene: TRBD1; clone size: many; J gene: TRBJ1-4; V gene: TRBV2
CDR3 DNA: TGCAGCGTGAGTAGCGGGAGGGTCGACGAGCAGTACTTC; CDR3 protein: CSVSSGRVDEQYF; CDR3 length: 13; D gene: TRBD2; clone size: many; J gene: TRBJ2-7; V gene: TRBV29-1
CDR3 DNA: TGCAGTGCGCCGGGGTTAGGACTAGCGGGAGAATATAGGTATGAGCAGTTCTTC; CDR3 protein: CSAPGLGLAGEYRYEQFF; CDR3 length: 18; D gene: TRBD2; clone size: -; J gene: TRBJ2-1; V gene: TRBV20-1
CDR3 DNA: TGTGCCAGCAGCTTTTCGCAGGGCGAGTCAGCTTTCTTT; CDR3 protein: CASSFSQGESAFF; CDR3 length: 13; D gene: -; clone size: -; J gene: TRBJ1-1; V gene: TRBV7-9